This note documents a single TCR beta chain sequence. Its antigen is not identified. The repertoire was sequenced with immunoSEQ multiplex PCR; TCRdb's copy has only in-frame clones and lacks some. The profile shows hundreds of thousands of clones, 80% to 85% of them singletons. This entry belongs to a study of cytomegalovirus exposure and HLA in healthy donors. The junction had 1 base not matched to a gene; V was cut back by 4 bases and J by 4 bases. The CDR3 consists of 14 residues. The germline CDR1 and CDR2 sequences are SNHLY and FYNNEI. The donors were part of the approximately 130-subject validation cohort, which stood apart from the roughly 700-subject first cohort. Findings of the study overall: Reports credit the classifier with highly specific, highly sensitive diagnosis of cytomegalovirus status. Many donors shared some public TCRs, even though most TCR sequences were rare.

This clonotype was obtained from a woman aged 30 to 39 in good health and CMV-seropositive. The specimen was PBMCs. The V gene is TRBV2, the J gene TRBJ2-1, with TRBD2 matching over 10 bases. The DNA for the CDR3 is TGTGCCAGCAGTGCGGGACTAGCGTACAATGAGCAGTTCTTC. Translation gives CASSAGLAYNEQFF. The whole variable domain, remainder taken from reference TRBV2 and TRBJ2-1, is EPEVTQTPSHQVTQMGQEVILRCVPISNHLYFYWYRQILGQKVEFLVSFYNNEISEKSEIFDDQFSVERPDGSNFTLKIRSTKLEDSAMYFCASSAGLAYNEQFFGPGTRLTVL.